The source of this TCR beta chain is a study of cytomegalovirus exposure and HLA in healthy donors. Study-wide findings and caveats: A missense DCLRE1C variant was associated with V- and J-gene trimming of TCR beta chains in a later analysis, and an independent cohort replicated the association.

In the PCR, 60 Vbeta and 13 Jbeta primers were used. Some clones are missing from TCRdb's copy, which holds only in-frame ones; the method was immunoSEQ multiplex PCR. The table has roughly 70,000 clones, more than 80% seen once. Points on this clone: No antigen is known for it.

Trimming removed 1 base from V and 6 bases from J, with 12 bases in between. The CDR3 sequence is 15 residues long. Looked up from germline, CDR1 is MDHEN and CDR2 is SYDVKM. The sequence derives from a woman in her 30s in good health and CMV-seropositive. Sequenced input: PBMCs. The rearrangement joins TRBV28 to TRBJ2-2; a weak D match, TRBD1 (5 bases). The CDR3 bases are TGTGCCAGCAGTTTATCTTTCAGGGCATCCGGGGAGCTGTTTTTT. It encodes CASSLSFRASGELFF. Supplemented by reference TRBV28 and TRBJ2-2, the full variable domain reads DVKVTQSSRYLVKRTGEKVFLECVQDMDHENMFWYRQDPGLGLRLIYFSYDVKMKEKGDIPEGYSVSREKKERFSLILESASTNQTSMYLCASSLSFRASGELFFGEGSRLTVL.